This T cell receptor beta chain was profiled in a study of T cells in Graves' hyperthyroidism and ophthalmopathy (dated by TCRdb to about 2019). Describing the broader study: Peripheral blood was collected at initial diagnosis, before any treatment. The paper describes TCR Vbeta CDR3 sequencing of around 130 peripheral blood samples, made up of about 40 ophthalmopathy patients, roughly 75 hyperthyroidism patients and 17 progressor patients. An independent validation cohort of under 20 hyperthyroidism patients and about 16 patients who later progressed to ophthalmopathy tested prospective prediction of ophthalmopathy. In addition, the study compared T-cell repertoires in thyroid tissue and in blood from several Graves' hyperthyroidism patients. To identify TCR V-J signatures that set the groups apart, the researchers used a discovery cohort of 100 patients, made up of 43 with Graves' ophthalmopathy and around 58 with stable Graves' hyperthyroidism. For training and testing, the approximately 92 patients in the discovery cohort were randomly divided in a 7:3 ratio. Once sampling was done, hyperthyroidism patients were given methimazole at a starting dose of 30 mg daily, whereas ophthalmopathy patients were given high-dose intravenous methylprednisolone. The study at large found these results: Blood samples also contained most of the expanded thyroid clonotypes (frequency above 0.001), which suggests that blood repertoires may reflect thyroid immune responses. In validation, the model predicted progression to ophthalmopathy with around 71% sensitivity and around 72% specificity, a median of approximately 6.5 months before onset. No statistical method was used to set the sample size in advance, and investigators knew the group allocation. A model built on a 13 V-J signature distinguished ophthalmopathy from stable hyperthyroidism, reaching about 89% sensitivity and approximately 83% specificity in cross-validation and 80%/75% in testing.

A patient counted as having stable Graves' hyperthyroidism if no progression to ophthalmopathy occurred over 18 months of follow-up. Hyperthyroidism patients were newly diagnosed, had a disease duration of under 2 months, and were aged 18 to 65 years. The study excluded patients with uncontrolled infections, other autoimmune diseases, pregnancy or lactation. Clinical symptoms, serum thyroxine and TRAb, thyroid ultrasound, and orbital computed tomography formed the basis for the diagnoses. Ficoll-Paque density gradient centrifugation was used to isolate PBMCs from under 11 ml of fresh peripheral blood. Total RNA was extracted with Trizol reagent, and quality was checked on an Agilent 2100 Bioanalyzer. In the germline V gene, CDR1 corresponds to SQVTM and CDR2 to ANQGSEA. The CDR3 numbers 12 residues from cysteine through phenylalanine. Left in the record is the CDR3 DNA by itself, 36 bases read in frame from the first base. Trimming takes 7 bases from V and 0 bases from J, and the germline ends sit 6 bases apart.

The sample holds a few counts of this clonotype. Its antigen is not yet known. It has no much larger one-base neighbor in the sample; base qualities were not kept. The TCR beta CDR3 regions were amplified from RNA transcripts. For the first round of RT-PCR on the TCR CDR3, the HTBI primer set was used together with the Qiagen OneStep RT-PCR kit. Libraries were constructed in a second round of multiplex PCR, after which size selection and purification were carried out. Sequencing of the libraries was done on an Illumina HiSeq2000 using paired-end 100 bp reads. On the study's bioinformatics: SOAPnuke was used to process the raw data, throwing out any read that contained adapters or uncalled bases, had a mean Phred below 15, or lacked an exact constant-primer or identifier match. COPE v1.2.5 was used to merge high-quality paired reads, and clonotypes were defined as unique nucleotide sequences. Clonotypes were aligned to IMGT TRBV, TRBD and TRBJ reference segments using MiTCR v1.1. The analysis was restricted to V-J combinations with a frequency above 0.0001, which together covered about 99% of the repertoires. A TCS score was defined as the ratio of F50 (clonal expansion) to E x V (chaos), with BLOSUM62-based TCRdist applied between CDR3 peptides within each V-J. Welch's t-statistics and random forest reduced fewer than 550 V-J features to around 14, which were used in a naive Bayes classifier (R e1071). TCRdb ran its own pipeline on the public reads, namely fastp trimming at Q25 and MiXCR clone calling, and kept in-frame beta chains. Identical CDR3 protein sequences are pooled into one entry, listed with their most common genes and DNA. None of the V and J calls come from the authors' own analysis; TCRdb made them. The sample table contains some 720,000 distinct CDR3 sequences; only one count was recorded for about a sixth of them. The leading ten clones occupy around 7.7% of the sample.

The sequenced sample consisted of blood. The rearrangement joined TRBV29-1 to TRBJ1-4; no D gene is confidently identified. This clonotype was obtained from a man in his late teens or twenties with Graves' hyperthyroidism. Read as DNA, the sequence is TGCAGCGCGGGGTCAACTAATGAAAAACTGTTTTTT. This encodes CSAGSTNEKLFF.